The source of this TCR beta chain is a study of response to subunit inactivated influenza vaccine. The study's findings and limits: New T cells are recruited in small numbers by each seasonal influenza vaccination, according to the authors' suggestion.

This CDR3 has 18 residues. CDR1 is SGHRS and CDR2 is YFSETQ in the germline V gene. Germline trimming cut 2 bases from V and 0 bases from J; bases unmatched to any gene: 14. TCRdb fed the RT-PCR reads into MiXCR, producing one record per CDR3 protein. The data contain almost 250,000 distinct CDR3 sequences, 12% of them singletons. Notes on this clonotype: Its target is not known.

This chain links TRBV5-1 with TRBJ2-7, with 7 bases lining up with TRBD1. The sample consisted of non-naive T cells sorted from PBMCs, taken about 14 days before vaccination. This sequence was found in a man aged 50 to 59 who received an inactivated influenza vaccine. CDR3: CASSFSGQQRTYSYEQYF. DNA for the CDR3: TGCGCCAGCAGCTTTTCGGGACAGCAAAGAACTTACTCCTACGAGCAGTACTTC.